This T cell receptor (beta chain) was observed in a study of blood T cell repertoires in COVID-19. Sequenced by immunoSEQ multiplex PCR; TCRdb stores in-frame clones only, minus some. The profile shows 250,000 to 400,000 clones, 90% of them singletons. CDR3 length: 15 amino acids. V was trimmed by 4 bases and J by 0 bases, leaving 11 bases between them. CDR1 and CDR2 (germline): LGHDT, YNNKEL (reference sequence). J is TRBJ2-3 and V is TRBV3-1 (or the pseudogene TRBV3-2); tentatively, D is TRBD1 (6 bases). The sequence derives from a woman under 40 with COVID-19, enrolled during active disease. The sequencing input was peripheral blood. CDR3 DNA: TGTGCCAGCAGCCCCCGAACAGGGAGCACAGATACGCAGTATTTT. Translation: CASSPRTGSTDTQYF.